What follows are 15 T cell receptor beta chains derived from one specimen sequenced in a study of control samples from healthy donors and cancer patients (dated by TCRdb to 2020 to 2021). The library was prepared using the immunoSEQ multiplex PCR assay. Here the immuneACCESS table is served through TCRdb, limited to in-frame sequences with V and J called. Missing clones are a known gap in these copies; in checked studies unresolved V genes cover under half, and the rest lacks a known reason. The sample profile shows approximately 120,000 clones; roughly 89% of them were found once. Of the sample, under 20% falls within the top ten clones. The source material was blood. All receptors come from a woman between 50 and 59 years old in good health.

This chain links TRBV5-6 with TRBJ2-1; 11 nucleotides match TRBD2. There are 16 residues in the CDR3. The germline V gene encodes CDR1 SGHDT and CDR2 YYEEEE. With V trimmed by 0 bases and J by 9 bases, 8 bases remained unmatched. CDR3 bases: TGTGCCAGCAGCTTGGTTGTACCTAGCGGGAGGAGTGAGCAGTTCTTC. It encodes CASSLVVPSGRSEQFF.

The rearrangement uses TRBV6-2 or TRBV6-3 and TRBJ2-3; D perhaps matches TRBD1 (5 bases). The germline CDR1 and CDR2 sequences are MNHEY and SVGEGT. V gave up 5 bases and J gave up 4 bases, with 7 bases separating them. This CDR3 has 12 residues. The CDR3 sequence: CASSIQADTQYF. The DNA of the CDR3 is TGTGCCAGCAGTATACAGGCAGATACGCAGTATTTT.

The rearrangement uses TRBV19 and TRBJ1-2; 7 bases match TRBD1. The V gene's germline CDR1 is LNHDA and CDR2 SQIVND (reference sequence). The CDR3 is made up of 13 amino acids. The V and J ends lost 8 bases and 4 bases, in that order; junction bases with no gene match: 7. CDR3 protein: CASSPGQIYGYTF. As DNA, the CDR3 is TGTGCCAGTTCTCCGGGACAGATCTATGGCTACACCTTC.

The CDR3 DNA is TGTGCCAGCAGTTTAGGCCGGGGGGGGGCTAGCAATGAGCAGTTCTTC. This encodes CASSLGRGGASNEQFF. The chain carries TRBV27 and TRBJ2-1; 8 bases are shared with TRBD2. The CDR3 has 16 residues. Germline V gene data show CDR1 as MNHEY and CDR2 as SMNVEV (reference sequence). After removal of 2 bases from V and 6 bases from J, the junction contained 9 bases not matched to a gene.

This rearrangement joins TRBV3-1 (or the pseudogene TRBV3-2) to TRBJ1-5, with D hard to call. Germline-derived CDR1 and CDR2 are LGHDT and YNNKEL (reference sequence). This CDR3 contains 14 residues. Trimming cost V 6 bases and J 2 bases, with 11 bases left between them. For the CDR3, the DNA is TGTGCCAGCAGTTATAGCGGGGGCAATCAGCCCCAGCATTTT. It is translated as CASSYSGGNQPQHF.

The V call is TRBV7-2, the J call TRBJ1-4, with a tentative D call TRBD1 (6 bases). Trimming removed 6 bases at V and 5 bases at J, with 13 bases between. The CDR3 totals 14 residues. Germline V CDR1 and CDR2: SGHTA, FQGNSA. CDR3 sequence reads: CASRSARGNEKLFF. CDR3 nucleotide sequence: TGTGCCAGCAGGAGCGCAAGGGGGAATGAAAAACTGTTTTTT.

This clone appeared once. The genes are TRBV7-2 and TRBJ2-3; D is uncertain. Deletions cut 3 bases from V and 0 bases from J, with 10 bases between. Looked up from germline, CDR1 is SGHTA and CDR2 is FQGNSA. This CDR3 region has 15 residues. This CDR3 is CASSFGRSSTDTQYF. CDR3 sequence (DNA): TGTGCCAGCAGCTTTGGACGGTCTAGCACAGATACGCAGTATTTT.

This clone was recorded once. The chain's CDR3 is CASSITGTAGNTIYF. The CDR3 nucleotides are TGTGCCAGCAGTATAACCGGGACAGCCGGAAACACCATATATTTT. The chain employs TRBV5-6 and TRBJ1-3; 7 nucleotides align to TRBD1. V lost 5 bases, J lost 4 bases, and 9 bases stayed unmatched. Germline lookup yields CDR1 SGHDT and CDR2 YYEEEE. The length of the CDR3 is 15 residues.

This clone was seen a few times. The rearrangement links TRBV27 to TRBJ2-7, with a weak D call TRBD1 (6 bases). Germline V gives CDR1 MNHEY, CDR2 SMNVEV (reference sequence). The V and J ends lost 6 bases and 0 bases respectively, with 18 bases between them. The CDR3 extends over 16 amino acids. The CDR3 loop is CASRPWLRQDSYEQYF. The CDR3 nucleotides read TGTGCCAGCAGGCCTTGGTTGAGACAGGACTCCTACGAGCAGTACTTC.

A word on this clone: The germline gene is not matched at one end of the junction; a read error may be the cause. V usage is TRBV5-6 and J usage is TRBJ2-1, with D hard to call. Germline values: CDR1 SGHDT, CDR2 YYEEEE. The CDR3 totals 12 residues. DNA of the CDR3: TGTGCCAGCAGCTTCTCCGACAATGAGCAGTTCTTC. This translates into CASSFSDNEQFF.

The V gene is TRBV5-1, the J gene TRBJ1-6; no clear D. The CDR3 totals 14 residues. With 0 bases removed from V and 9 bases from J, the gap between germline ends came to 10 bases. The germline gives CDR1 SGHRS, CDR2 YFSETQ. CDR3 bases: TGCGCCAGCAGCTTGGGTGATTTCGGTTCACCCCTCCACTTT. This sequence encodes CASSLGDFGSPLHF.

The V gene is TRBV7-6, the J gene TRBJ1-1; D is undetermined. The CDR3 has 14 residues. V lost 2 bases and J 6 bases, leaving 13 bases between the germline ends. Germline loops: CDR1 SGHVS, CDR2 FNYEAQ. The DNA for the CDR3 is TGTGCCAGCAGCTTAACGAGGGCCGGGGCTGAAGCTTTCTTT. It codes for CASSLTRAGAEAFF. The complete variable domain, with remaining parts taken from reference TRBV7-6 and TRBJ1-1, reads GAGVSQSPRYKVTKRGQDVALRCDPISGHVSLYWYRQALGQGPEFLTYFNYEAQQDKSGLPNDRFSAERPEGSISTLTIQRTEQRDSAMYRCASSLTRAGAEAFFGQGTRLTVV.

The rearrangement joins TRBV10-3 to TRBJ1-2; D remains unclear. Between the trimmed V and J ends, which lost 10 bases and 8 bases, there was a span of 11 bases. Germline lookup yields CDR1 ENHRY and CDR2 SYGVKD. CDR3 length: 10 residues. CDR3 region: CASGAGGYTF. The DNA for the CDR3 is TGTGCCAGCGGAGCCGGAGGCTACACCTTC.

This chain connects TRBV27 to TRBJ1-6; 9 bases are a match to TRBD1. CDR1 MNHEY and CDR2 SMNVEV come from the germline V gene (reference sequence). Unmatched junction bases numbered 6, after V lost 7 bases and J lost 8 bases. The CDR3 sequence is 14 residues long. DNA of the CDR3: TGTGCCAGCACCACGACAGGGGGTTATTCACCCCTCCACTTT. This sequence encodes CASTTTGGYSPLHF.

This clone occurred once. The chain combines TRBV7-2 with TRBJ2-3; D possibly corresponds to TRBD1 (7 bases). V lost 5 bases and J lost 8, with 14 bases in between. Germline CDR1 reads SGHTA; CDR2 reads FQGNSA. The CDR3 totals 13 residues. CDR3 in DNA: TGTGCCAGCAGCGACCCAGGGGGGCCTACGCAGTATTTT. Translation gives CASSDPGGPTQYF.